These T cell receptor beta chains were read from a single sample in a study of low-dose radiotherapy and immunotherapy resistance in tumors. TCRdb re-derived calls from the reads in MiXCR, one entry per CDR3 protein. Of roughly 60,000 distinct CDR3 sequences in the sample, less than 25% were seen once. The sequencing here drew on PBMCs, taken before treatment. These receptors originate from a male donor with prostate cancer. Each CDR3 is given with its conserved first and last residue. Each record gives: V gene, J gene, clone size, D gene, CDR3 protein, CDR3 DNA. The D gene is left open where the match is weak. Clone size appears in some rows only: once, few, many, or a class for an expanded clone.

>TRBV18|TRBJ1-3|many|TRBD1
CASSPSGGNSGNTIYF
TGTGCCAGCTCACCGTCAGGGGGAAACTCTGGAAACACCATATATTTT
>TRBV12-3/TRBV12-4|TRBJ2-2|NA|TRBD1
CASSRDRGFGELFF
TGTGCCAGCAGCCGGGACAGGGGTTTTGGGGAGCTGTTTTTT
>TRBV12-3/TRBV12-4|TRBJ2-1|many|TRBD2
CASSPSTSAKNNEQFF
TGTGCCAGCAGCCCCTCAACTAGCGCGAAGAACAATGAGCAGTTCTTC
>TRBV24-1|TRBJ2-3|many|TRBD2
CATSDPPGLAGLTDTQYF
TGTGCCACCAGTGATCCGCCCGGACTAGCGGGGCTCACAGATACGCAGTATTTT
>TRBV19|TRBJ2-3|many|TRBD2
CASSIMGLGGDTQYF
TGTGCCAGTAGTATCATGGGACTAGGAGGAGATACGCAGTATTTT
>TRBV4-3|TRBJ2-6|NA|NA
CASSQDRTTHISSGANVLTF
TGCGCCAGCAGCCAAGACCGGACAACCCACATAAGCTCTGGGGCCAACGTCCTGACTTTC
>TRBV5-1|TRBJ1-2|NA|TRBD1
CASSPQTGRYGYTF
TGCGCCAGCAGCCCCCAGACAGGGAGATATGGCTACACCTTC
>TRBV18|TRBJ2-5|many|NA
CASSPVGQETQYF
TGTGCCAGCTCACCAGTCGGGCAAGAGACCCAGTACTTC
>TRBV27|TRBJ2-5|NA|TRBD2
CASSPWGLREGSETQYF
TGTGCCAGCAGTCCTTGGGGACTGCGGGAGGGTTCTGAGACCCAGTACTTC
>TRBV7-9|TRBJ2-5|many|NA
CASSLVGNQETQYF
TGTGCCAGCAGCTTAGTAGGGAACCAAGAGACCCAGTACTTC
>TRBV5-1|TRBJ2-3|many|NA
CASSLYVSTDTQYF
TGCGCCAGCAGCTTGTACGTGAGTACAGATACGCAGTATTTT
>TRBV30|TRBJ2-2|many|TRBD1
CAWRPRGQVAGELFF
TGTGCCTGGAGACCAAGAGGACAGGTAGCCGGGGAGCTGTTTTTT
>TRBV6-6|TRBJ2-5|few|NA
CASSYSQETQYF
TGTGCCAGCAGTTACTCGCAAGAGACCCAGTACTTC
>TRBV3-1|TRBJ1-6|many|TRBD1
CASSRGTGTNSPLHF
TGTGCCAGCAGCCGAGGGACAGGGACCAATTCACCCCTCCACTTT
>TRBV19|TRBJ1-5|many|NA
CASTAGAGQPQHF
TGTGCCAGTACCGCGGGGGCAGGGCAGCCCCAGCATTTT
>TRBV24-1|TRBJ2-3|medium-sized|TRBD1
CATSDRVGDTQYF
TGTGCCACCTCCGACAGGGTAGGAGATACGCAGTATTTT
>TRBV11-2|TRBJ2-7|many|NA
CASSLGSQGSYEQYF
TGTGCCAGCAGCTTAGGAAGTCAGGGCTCCTACGAGCAGTACTTC
>TRBV6-2/TRBV6-3|TRBJ2-4|NA|NA
CASSYGIMKNIQYF
TGTGCCAGCAGTTACGGGATAATGAAAAACATTCAGTACTTC
>TRBV7-9|TRBJ1-1|NA|TRBD1
CASSFSGGRGTEAFF
TGTGCCAGCAGCTTCTCAGGGGGTAGGGGCACTGAAGCTTTCTTT
>TRBV28|TRBJ2-2|few|TRBD2
CASRPRLAGGPDGELFF
TGTGCCAGCAGGCCGAGACTAGCGGGAGGGCCAGACGGGGAGCTGTTTTTT